Listed below are T cell receptor beta chains from one sample, sequenced in a study of OX40 agonist ivuxolimab in advanced cancers. Method: immunoSEQ multiplex PCR; TCRdb's copy keeps in-frame clones and lacks some. The sample holds 82,000 or so clones, around nine tenths seen once. The specimen was CD4+ or CD8+ T cells sorted from blood, collected in a trial of the OX40 agonist ivuxolimab. These receptors all stem from an adult with an advanced solid tumor such as melanoma, head and neck, liver or kidney cancer. Each CDR3 is given with its conserved first and last residue. A D gene is named only where the DNA matches it firmly. Where a row states a size, it is once, few, many or the class of an expanded clone; other rows omit it.

>TRBJ2-5|TRBV5-1|NA|once
CASSLRANQETQYF
TGCGCCAGCAGTTTGAGGGCGAACCAAGAGACCCAGTACTTC
>TRBJ2-7|TRBV5-1|TRBD1|NA
CASSLAKTGYEQYF
TGCGCCAGCAGCTTGGCCAAGACAGGGTACGAGCAGTACTTC
>TRBJ2-1|TRBV5-1|TRBD2|NA
CASSFGFSGGKYNEQFF
TGCGCCAGCAGCTTTGGTTTCAGCGGGGGAAAATACAATGAGCAGTTCTTC
>TRBJ1-1|TRBV30|NA|NA
CAWTPALNTEAFF
TGTGCCTGGACCCCAGCTCTGAACACTGAAGCTTTCTTT
>TRBJ2-7|TRBV30|TRBD2|NA
CAGSSGRAYEQYF
TGTGCCGGATCTAGCGGGAGGGCCTACGAGCAGTACTTC
>TRBJ1-5|TRBV19|TRBD1|NA
CASSTRPGQGNQPQHF
TGTGCCAGTAGTACACGACCGGGACAGGGGAATCAGCCCCAGCATTTT
>TRBJ1-2|TRBV10-3|NA|NA
CAISESTGAGRYTF
TGTGCCATCAGTGAGTCGACCGGGGCAGGGCGCTACACCTTC
>TRBJ1-2|TRBV19|NA|once
CASSIQGDYGYTF
TGTGCCAGTAGTATACAGGGTGACTATGGCTACACCTTC
>TRBJ1-1|TRBV5-1|NA|NA
CASSLFPANTEAFF
TGCGCCAGCAGCTTGTTCCCGGCGAACACTGAAGCTTTCTTT
>TRBJ2-3|TRBV18|NA|NA
CASSPDLSTDTQYF
TGTGCCAGCTCACCCGACTTAAGCACAGATACGCAGTATTTT
>TRBJ2-3|TRBV27|NA|NA
CASRSSSLSSAAPTDTQYF
TGTGCCAGCAGATCCTCTTCCCTTTCTAGTGCGGCCCCCACAGATACGCAGTATTTT
>TRBJ2-7|TRBV2|TRBD2|few
CASMFAGVTEQYF
TGTGCCAGCATGTTTGCGGGAGTTACCGAGCAGTACTTC
>TRBJ1-2|TRBV6-6|TRBD1|NA
CASRPVGTGYGYTF
TGTGCCAGCAGGCCTGTGGGGACAGGCTATGGCTACACCTTC
>TRBJ2-1|TRBV10-1|NA|NA
CASSWGREGEQFF
TGCGCCAGCAGTTGGGGACGGGAAGGGGAGCAGTTCTTC
>TRBJ1-2|TRBV30|TRBD1|NA
CAWSPQTGAYGYTF
TGTGCCTGGAGTCCACAGACAGGGGCCTATGGCTACACCTTC
>TRBJ1-3|TRBV19|NA|NA
CASSIRRAGNTIYF
TGTGCCAGTAGTATACGTCGGGCTGGAAACACCATATATTTT
>TRBJ2-7|TRBV29-1|TRBD1|NA
CSVVIGTGVGHEQYF
TGCAGCGTTGTGATTGGGACAGGGGTAGGTCACGAGCAGTACTTC
>TRBJ2-7|TRBV2|NA|NA
CASSEVYAYEQYF
TGTGCCAGCAGTGAAGTGTACGCCTACGAGCAGTACTTC
>TRBJ2-1|TRBV5-1|NA|NA
CASSLVGRIDNEQFF
TGCGCCAGCAGCTTGGTGGGACGGATTGACAATGAGCAGTTCTTC
>TRBJ2-7|TRBV5-6|NA|NA
CASSLNYEQYF
TGTGCCAGCAGCTTGAACTACGAGCAGTACTTC
>TRBJ2-7|TRBV30|NA|NA
CAWSGSYEQYF
TGTGCCTGGAGTGGTTCCTACGAGCAGTACTTC
>TRBJ2-7|TRBV6-1|TRBD1|NA
CASRTGLRSYF
TGTGCCAGCAGGACAGGGTTACGGTCGTACTTC
>TRBJ1-2|TRBV7-8|TRBD1|NA
CASSHRGGYGYTF
TGTGCCAGCAGCCACAGGGGTGGCTATGGCTACACCTTC
>TRBJ1-4|TRBV30|NA|NA
CAASVEKLFF
TGTGCCGCTTCGGTTGAAAAACTGTTTTTT
>TRBJ1-1|TRBV29-1|NA|few
CSGTQGRSTEAFF
TGCAGCGGAACACAGGGTAGGAGCACTGAAGCTTTCTTT
>TRBJ2-3|TRBV30|TRBD2|NA
CAWSQRAGGGTDTQYF
TGTGCCTGGAGTCAGCGAGCGGGGGGTGGAACAGATACGCAGTATTTT
>TRBJ1-2|TRBV15|TRBD1|NA
CATSSKGQAYGYTF
TGTGCCACCAGCAGCAAGGGACAGGCGTATGGCTACACCTTC
>TRBJ1-1|TRBV11-3|NA|NA
CASSLGVRENTEAFF
TGTGCCAGCAGCTTAGGGGTGAGAGAGAACACTGAAGCTTTCTTT
>TRBJ1-4|TRBV5-6|TRBD1|NA
CASRSQGVEKLFF
TGTGCCAGCAGGTCCCAGGGGGTTGAAAAACTGTTTTTT
>TRBJ2-7|TRBV6-6|NA|NA
CASSQHKGEQYF
TGTGCCAGCAGCCAACATAAGGGCGAGCAGTACTTC
>TRBJ2-7|TRBV2|NA|NA
CASSVVGYEQYF
TGTGCCAGCAGTGTCGTTGGCTACGAGCAGTACTTC
>TRBJ2-1|TRBV27|TRBD2|NA
CASSLTLAGARNEQFF
TGTGCCAGCAGTTTAACACTAGCGGGAGCTAGGAATGAGCAGTTCTTC
>TRBJ1-1|TRBV27|NA|NA
CASSLQGVTEAFF
TGTGCCAGCTCCCTACAGGGAGTCACTGAAGCTTTCTTT
>TRBJ2-1|TRBV21-1|NA|NA
CASSKGCPPGGFYNEQFF
TGTGCCAGCAGCAAAGGGTGTCCGCCGGGGGGGTTTTACAATGAGCAGTTCTTC
>TRBJ2-7|TRBV5-1|TRBD1|NA
CASSLDPGTGDEQYF
TGCGCCAGCAGTTTAGATCCCGGGACAGGGGACGAGCAGTACTTC
>TRBJ2-6|TRBV27|NA|NA
CASKGLGSGANVLTF
TGTGCCAGCAAAGGGCTGGGTAGCGGGGCCAACGTCCTGACTTTC
>TRBJ2-1|TRBV5-3|NA|NA
CARSSPLPPFGYEQFF
TGTGCCAGAAGCTCACCATTACCCCCTTTTGGCTATGAGCAGTTCTTC
>TRBJ2-5|TRBV6-1|NA|NA
CASSEKVETQYF
TGTGCCAGCAGTGAGAAAGTTGAGACCCAGTACTTC
>TRBJ2-1|TRBV10-3|TRBD2|NA
CAISESTASGYNEQFF
TGTGCCATCAGTGAGTCGACGGCTAGCGGATACAATGAGCAGTTCTTC
>TRBJ2-5|TRBV5-1|NA|NA
CASSLEGETQYF
TGCGCCAGCAGCTTGGAGGGGGAGACCCAGTACTTC
>TRBJ2-1|TRBV7-6|TRBD2|NA
CASSLVSSSGRREQFF
TGTGCCAGCAGCTTAGTTTCGTCTAGCGGGAGGCGCGAGCAGTTCTTC
>TRBJ1-2|TRBV10-3|NA|NA
CAISEPANYGYTF
TGTGCCATCAGTGAGCCCGCCAACTATGGCTACACCTTC
>TRBJ2-7|TRBV5-1|TRBD2|NA
CASRVASGSYEQYF
TGCGCCAGCAGAGTGGCTAGCGGGAGCTACGAGCAGTACTTC
>TRBJ1-1|TRBV7-9|NA|NA
CASSFERNTEAFF
TGTGCCAGCAGCTTTGAACGCAACACTGAAGCTTTCTTT
>TRBJ1-2|TRBV6-1|NA|NA
CASSEGVGANYGYTF
TGTGCCAGCAGTGAAGGGGTGGGAGCTAACTATGGCTACACCTTC
>TRBJ1-1|TRBV19|TRBD1|NA
CASSRQGNTEAFF
TGTGCCAGTAGTAGACAGGGGAACACTGAAGCTTTCTTT
>TRBJ1-3|TRBV7-8|NA|NA
CASSLQVSGNTIYF
TGTGCCAGCAGCTTACAGGTCTCTGGAAACACCATATATTTT
>TRBJ2-3|TRBV29-1|NA|NA
CSVAGADTQYF
TGCAGCGTCGCAGGGGCCGATACGCAGTATTTT
>TRBJ2-3|TRBV2|NA|NA
CASRIRETTDTQYF
TGTGCCAGCAGAATACGGGAGACCACAGATACGCAGTATTTT
>TRBJ2-7|TRBV21-1|NA|NA
CASSKERDRGLVSGSHPSSYEQYF
TGTGCCAGCAGCAAGGAACGGGACAGGGGGCTAGTTAGCGGGAGCCACCCTAGCTCCTACGAGCAGTACTTC
>TRBJ1-5|TRBV27|NA|once
CASSLEGMGTQPQHF
TGTGCCAGCAGTTTAGAGGGCATGGGGACACAGCCCCAGCATTTT